The TCR beta chain described here comes from a study of blood T cell repertoires in COVID-19. The overall study: COVID-19 samples from acute and convalescent phases originated in the United States, Italy and Spain.

Measured with immunoSEQ multiplex PCR; TCRdb has only the in-frame clones, and not every one. Among about 100,000 clones, around nine tenths were seen once, and the ten largest hold about 4.6%. With 6 bases removed from V and 7 bases from J, the gap between germline ends came to 19 bases. This CDR3 is built from 14 residues. Germline V gene data show CDR1 as SNHLY and CDR2 as FYNNEI. This clonotype was sampled from a human donor in a cohort sampled during active COVID-19. The chain carries TRBV2 and TRBJ2-7, with D possibly being TRBD2 (5 bases). Sequenced: peripheral blood. The CDR3 reads CASRSDPTSGEQYF. The CDR3 coding sequence is TGTGCCAGCAGGTCCGACCCGACGTCGGGGGAGCAGTACTTC.